Listed below are T cell receptor beta chains from one sample, sequenced in a study of blood T cells in healthy people across ages. In TCRdb, the 5' RACE reads were re-called with MiXCR into one record per CDR3 protein. The sample contains about 1.6 million distinct CDR3 sequences, about 35% of which appear only once. The sequenced material came from blood. The receptors were sampled from a woman aged 25-40 years in good health. CDR3s include the opening cysteine and the closing phenylalanine or tryptophan. Each record gives: J gene, V gene, CDR3 protein.

TRBJ1-1	TRBV25-1	CASSGRQGGSTEAFF
TRBJ1-4	TRBV30	CAWSVGSTNEKLFF
.	TRBV9	CASSVDALVGEQYF
TRBJ2-3	TRBV6-5	CASSYRGGSSTDTQYF
TRBJ2-5	TRBV5-1	CASSREGVDETQYF
TRBJ2-7	TRBV12-3/TRBV12-4	CASSGVVSYEQYF
TRBJ2-7	TRBV28	CASSQDSFEQYF
TRBJ1-1	TRBV4-1	CASSQDPTAMNTEAFF
TRBJ2-7	TRBV29-1	CSVEGEEQYF
TRBJ1-1	TRBV3-1	CASSRPGQMNTEAFF
TRBJ2-1	TRBV20-1	CSAPTSGRNNEQFF
TRBJ1-5	TRBV10-2	CASSVARGDQPQHF
TRBJ1-5	TRBV4-1	CASSQDLSGQPQHF
TRBJ1-5	TRBV3-1	CASSQAAGNQPQHF
TRBJ2-1	TRBV27	CASSLQGPKYNEQFF
TRBJ2-3	TRBV7-3	CASSPTASTDTQYF
TRBJ1-5	TRBV25-1	CASSEPGTGLGQPQHF
TRBJ1-2	TRBV6-5	CASSYGQPTYGYTF
TRBJ2-2	TRBV10-2	CASSDTKRVGELFF
TRBJ2-3	TRBV7-9	CASSHPGPSTDTQYF
TRBJ2-1	TRBV6-1	CANRKQHRSYNEQFF
TRBJ2-3	TRBV9	CASSSLAGESTDTQYF
TRBJ2-5	TRBV10-2	CAGSAAKRGLVETQYF
TRBJ2-6	TRBV6-1	CVSGTSGGLPLWANVLTF
TRBJ2-7	TRBV10-2	CAIRDGSYEQYF
TRBJ1-4	TRBV27	CASSLKSGRNEKLFF
TRBJ2-1	TRBV6-5	CASSLERGSYNEQFF
TRBJ2-3	TRBV29-1	CSVAVPVPASTDTQYF
TRBJ1-1	TRBV7-2	CASSLWWDQGEGTEAFF
TRBJ2-3	TRBV7-3	CASSLIVGGNTDTQYF
.	TRBV6-2/TRBV6-3	CASSYGQAPAYEQYF
TRBJ1-2	TRBV4-1	CANSQSRTGGYTF
TRBJ2-1	TRBV11-2	CASSLGLAGGPRYNEQFF
TRBJ2-6	TRBV7-3	CASSLIGTANSGANVLTF
TRBJ2-3	TRBV4-1	CASSQDPRVDTDTQYF
TRBJ2-7	TRBV7-3	CASSPDRGLLNEQYF
TRBJ2-1	TRBV10-2	CASGASGGHNEQFF
TRBJ1-1	TRBV4-1	CASSHPRGQMNTEAFF
TRBJ2-7	TRBV28	CANSLLAAYEQYF
TRBJ2-5	TRBV9	CASSVASGMQETQYF
TRBJ2-5	TRBV28	CASSFVQVQETQYF
TRBJ2-3	TRBV27	CASRSSGSGFVDTQYF
TRBJ1-2	TRBV29-1	CSVEDHGRPSGYTF
TRBJ2-4	TRBV7-9	CASSFQADIQYF
TRBJ2-1	TRBV5-6	CASSFSGGPGGSYNEQFF
TRBJ1-4	TRBV20-1	CSARDHGQTNEKLFF
TRBJ2-2	TRBV12-3/TRBV12-4	CASSSRGNTGELFF
TRBJ1-5	TRBV20-1	CSARVGKSNQPQHF
TRBJ2-1	TRBV24-1	CATSISFGEKYNEQFF
TRBJ2-1	TRBV12-3/TRBV12-4	CASRTGTGSYNEQFF
TRBJ2-5	TRBV5-1	CASSPLGQQETQYF
.	TRBV4-2	CASSSLHGGGLGEQYF
TRBJ2-3	TRBV10-3	CAISDSSGIGTDTQYF